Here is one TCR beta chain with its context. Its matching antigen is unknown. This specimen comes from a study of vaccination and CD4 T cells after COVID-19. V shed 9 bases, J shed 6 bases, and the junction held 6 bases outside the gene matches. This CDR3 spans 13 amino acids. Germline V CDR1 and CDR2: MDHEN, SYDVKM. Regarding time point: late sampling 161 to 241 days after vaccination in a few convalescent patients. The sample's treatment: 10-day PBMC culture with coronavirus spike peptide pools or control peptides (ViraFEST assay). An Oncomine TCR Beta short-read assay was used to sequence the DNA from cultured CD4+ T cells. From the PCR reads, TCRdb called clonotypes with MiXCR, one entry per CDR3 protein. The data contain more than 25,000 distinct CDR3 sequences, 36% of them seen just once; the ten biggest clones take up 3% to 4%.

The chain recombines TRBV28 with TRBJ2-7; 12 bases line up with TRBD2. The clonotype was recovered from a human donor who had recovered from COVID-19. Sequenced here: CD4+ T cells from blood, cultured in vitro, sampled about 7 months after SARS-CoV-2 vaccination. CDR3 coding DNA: TGTGCCAGTAAGGCTAGCGGGAGGGGCGAGCAGTACTTC. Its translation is CASKASGRGEQYF.